This is a list of T cell receptor beta chains from one sample in a study of blood T cells in healthy people across ages. Each CDR3 protein is one row after TCRdb ran MiXCR on the 5' RACE reads. The sample holds about 630,000 distinct CDR3 sequences; more than 20% are singletons and the top ten take roughly 3.9%. Sequencing used blood. Receptors originate from a man aged 70-80 years in good health. The CDR3 runs from the conserved cysteine through the conserved F or W.

V gene	J gene	CDR3 protein
TRBV9	TRBJ1-2	CASSEIPGPSYGYTF
TRBV19	TRBJ1-5	CASSTDRNNQPQHF
TRBV27	TRBJ2-2	CASSFERSGGGTGELFF
TRBV11-2	TRBJ1-4	CASSLDTGFKTNEKLFF
TRBV27	TRBJ2-1	CASKTTSSYNEQFF
TRBV28	.	CASSLSTSNEQFF
TRBV4-1	TRBJ2-5	CASSRVIGETQYF
TRBV15	TRBJ1-3	CATSRDRVSGNTIYF
TRBV20-1	TRBJ2-7	CSARERTSPRAEQYF
TRBV7-9	TRBJ2-3	CASSSASGSTDTQYF
TRBV20-1	TRBJ2-1	CSANLAANEQFF
TRBV5-6	TRBJ1-2	CASSAPGQARIYGYTF
TRBV5-1	TRBJ1-6	CASSLGPTAIYSPLHF
TRBV5-1	TRBJ2-5	CASSLFPQGQETQYF
TRBV18	TRBJ2-5	CASSPSGQGFETQYF
TRBV20-1	TRBJ2-5	CSARDLTKQYF
TRBV6-5	TRBJ2-4	CASSRDGISLQYF
TRBV2	TRBJ2-7	CASSEGQLTYEQYF
TRBV18	.	CASSPAHLGFYEQYF
TRBV7-9	TRBJ2-5	CASSLLSGDGQETQYF
TRBV5-1	TRBJ2-1	CASSLEGTSNNEQFF
TRBV20-1	TRBJ1-2	CSARDKTRPGDYGYTF
TRBV12-3/TRBV12-4	TRBJ2-1	CASSSPTNSYNEQFF
TRBV2	TRBJ2-7	CASSEPGQGYEQYF
TRBV2	TRBJ2-1	CASRGVGQRYNEQFF
TRBV4-3	TRBJ2-1	CASSQDWGQHNEQFF
TRBV5-1	TRBJ2-2	CASSLQGMGGELFF
TRBV3-1	TRBJ2-2	CASSHLQFSCTGELFF
TRBV12-3/TRBV12-4	TRBJ2-5	CASSKTGEQTQYF
TRBV6-1	TRBJ1-2	CASSEATGNYGYTF
TRBV5-1	TRBJ2-5	CASSSDSGRGETQYF
TRBV6-6	TRBJ1-1	CASRQKGADTEAFF
TRBV11-2	TRBJ1-1	CASSLAGYAEAFF
TRBV5-1	TRBJ1-3	CASSLGTGRDSGNTIYF
TRBV4-1	TRBJ2-3	CASSLPGQLTDTQYF
TRBV13	TRBJ2-5	CASSQRTSGSKTQYF
TRBV5-6	TRBJ2-4	CASSTGLAGTNIQYF
TRBV20-1	TRBJ1-4	CSAYRGASTNEKLFF
TRBV20-1	TRBJ2-1	CSARTDWSSYNEQFF
TRBV20-1	TRBJ1-2	CSAGGTDRDFYGYTF
TRBV28	TRBJ2-7	CASSLSPGRDYEQYF
TRBV4-3	TRBJ2-1	CASSQGPSGTTNEQFF
TRBV5-1	TRBJ2-5	CASSLGVSEEQETQYF
TRBV5-1	TRBJ2-7	CASSLGPGPSSYEQYF
TRBV3-1	TRBJ2-1	CASSHHSGNNEQFF